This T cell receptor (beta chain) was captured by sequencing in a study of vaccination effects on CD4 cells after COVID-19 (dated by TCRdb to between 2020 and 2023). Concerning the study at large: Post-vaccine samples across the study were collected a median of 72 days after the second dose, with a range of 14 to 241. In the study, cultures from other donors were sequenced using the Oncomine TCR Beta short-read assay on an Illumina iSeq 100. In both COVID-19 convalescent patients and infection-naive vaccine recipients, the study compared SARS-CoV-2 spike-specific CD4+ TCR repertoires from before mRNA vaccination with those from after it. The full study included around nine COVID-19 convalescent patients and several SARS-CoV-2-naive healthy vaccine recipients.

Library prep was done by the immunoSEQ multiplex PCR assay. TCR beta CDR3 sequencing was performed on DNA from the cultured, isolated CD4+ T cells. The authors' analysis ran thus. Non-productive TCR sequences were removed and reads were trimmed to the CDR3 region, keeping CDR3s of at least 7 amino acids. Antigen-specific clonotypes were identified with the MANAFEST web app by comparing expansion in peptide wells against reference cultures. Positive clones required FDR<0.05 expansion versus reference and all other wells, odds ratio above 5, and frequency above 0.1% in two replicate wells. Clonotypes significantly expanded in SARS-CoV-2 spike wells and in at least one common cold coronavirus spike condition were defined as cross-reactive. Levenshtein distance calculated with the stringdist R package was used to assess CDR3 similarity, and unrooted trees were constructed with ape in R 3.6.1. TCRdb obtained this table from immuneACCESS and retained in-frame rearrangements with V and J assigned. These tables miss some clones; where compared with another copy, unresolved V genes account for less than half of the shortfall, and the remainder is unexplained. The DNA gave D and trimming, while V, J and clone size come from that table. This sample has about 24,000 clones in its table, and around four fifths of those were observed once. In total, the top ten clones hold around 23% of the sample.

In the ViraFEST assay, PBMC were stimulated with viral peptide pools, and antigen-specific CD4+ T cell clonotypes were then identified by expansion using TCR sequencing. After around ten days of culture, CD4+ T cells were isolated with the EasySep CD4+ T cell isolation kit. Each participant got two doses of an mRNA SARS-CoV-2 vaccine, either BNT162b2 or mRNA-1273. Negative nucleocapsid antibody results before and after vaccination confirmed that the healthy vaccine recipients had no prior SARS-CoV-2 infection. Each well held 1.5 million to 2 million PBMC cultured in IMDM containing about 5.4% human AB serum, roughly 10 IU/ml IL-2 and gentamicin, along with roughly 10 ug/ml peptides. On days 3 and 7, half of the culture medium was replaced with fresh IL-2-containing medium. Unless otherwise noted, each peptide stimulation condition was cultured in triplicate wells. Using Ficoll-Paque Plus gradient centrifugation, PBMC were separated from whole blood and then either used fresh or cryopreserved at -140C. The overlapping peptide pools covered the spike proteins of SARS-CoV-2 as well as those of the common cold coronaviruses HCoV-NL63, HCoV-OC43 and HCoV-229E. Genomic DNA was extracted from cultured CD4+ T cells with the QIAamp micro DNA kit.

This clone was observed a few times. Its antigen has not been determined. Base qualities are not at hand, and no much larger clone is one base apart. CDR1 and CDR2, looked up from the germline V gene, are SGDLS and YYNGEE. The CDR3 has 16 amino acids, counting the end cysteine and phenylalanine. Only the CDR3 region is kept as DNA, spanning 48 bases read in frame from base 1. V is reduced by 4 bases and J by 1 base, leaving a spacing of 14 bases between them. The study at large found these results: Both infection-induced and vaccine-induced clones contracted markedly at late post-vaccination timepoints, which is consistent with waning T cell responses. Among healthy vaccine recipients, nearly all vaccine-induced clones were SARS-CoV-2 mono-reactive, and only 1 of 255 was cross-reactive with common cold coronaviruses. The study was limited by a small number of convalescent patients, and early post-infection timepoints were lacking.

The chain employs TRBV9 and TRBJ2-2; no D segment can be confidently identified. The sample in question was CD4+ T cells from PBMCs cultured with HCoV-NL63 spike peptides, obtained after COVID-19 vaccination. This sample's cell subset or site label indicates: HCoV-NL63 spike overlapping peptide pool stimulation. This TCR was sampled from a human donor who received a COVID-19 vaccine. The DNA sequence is TGTGCCAGCAGCCCTGCAGGCCGGATGAACACCGGGGAGCTGTTTTTT. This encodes CASSPAGRMNTGELFF.